The 18 T cell receptor beta chains presented below share a single source sample, sequenced in a study of identifying expanded T cells in peripheral blood. TCRdb's table, derived via immunoSEQ multiplex PCR, lists solely in-frame clones and lacks some. Of 70,000 to 100,000 clones detected, 88% appear once; the ten largest clones hold around 20%. Input material: blood. The receptors shown here come from a person between 18 and 75 years old in good health.

Details on this clone: This CDR3 is also generated by other DNA sequences in the sample. The J gene is TRBJ2-3, the V gene TRBV19, with D uncertain. The CDR3 extends over 12 amino acids. Germline V CDR1 and CDR2: LNHDA, SQIVND (reference sequence). The ends were cut back, 2 bases at V and 0 bases at J, with 0 bases in the middle. CDR3 protein: CASSISTDTQYF. The CDR3 DNA follows: TGTGCCAGTAGTATAAGCACAGATACGCAGTATTTT.

The rearrangement links TRBV7-2 to TRBJ1-1; D gene ambiguous. Germline loops: CDR1 SGHTA, CDR2 FQGNSA. V lost 3 bases and J lost 4, with 12 bases in between. This CDR3 has 14 amino acids. The CDR3 sequence is CASSFGGLGTEAFF. The CDR3 DNA reads as TGTGCCAGCAGCTTCGGAGGGTTGGGCACTGAAGCTTTCTTT.

The chain combines TRBV20-1 with TRBJ2-1, with D possibly being TRBD2 (6 bases). Germline-derived CDR1 and CDR2 are DFQATT and SNEGSKA (reference sequence). Trimming shortened V by 5 bases and J by 9 bases, and 11 bases separated the two germline ends. The CDR3 contains 11 residues. CDR3 in DNA: TGCAGTGCTGGGAGGCTGGGTGAGCAGTTCTTC. Protein: CSAGRLGEQFF.

This clone was counted between two and nine times. The V call is TRBV2, the J call TRBJ2-3; TRBD2 matches at 8 bases. Germline V gene lookup returns CDR1 SNHLY and CDR2 FYNNEI. The CDR3 contains 14 residues. The V segment lost 6 bases and the J segment 6 bases; nucleotides outside the gene matches: 8. CDR3 region: CASRGTRSFDTQYF. CDR3 nucleotides: TGTGCCAGCAGGGGGACTAGGTCCTTTGATACGCAGTATTTT. The whole variable domain, filled in from reference TRBV2 and TRBJ2-3, reads EPEVTQTPSHQVTQMGQEVILRCVPISNHLYFYWYRQILGQKVEFLVSFYNNEISEKSEIFDDQFSVERPDGSNFTLKIRSTKLEDSAMYFCASRGTRSFDTQYFGPGTRLTVL.

The chain joins TRBV4-3 to TRBJ2-2, with D possibly called TRBD1 or TRBD2 (6 bases each). The germline V gene encodes CDR1 LGHNA and CDR2 YSLEER. Between the trimmed V and J ends, which lost 6 bases and 0 bases, there was a span of 8 bases. The CDR3 contains 14 residues. CDR3 DNA sequence: TGCGCCAGCAGGGAGGGGGCGAACACCGGGGAGCTGTTTTTT. This sequence encodes CASREGANTGELFF.

The gene calls are TRBV5-8 and TRBJ1-1, with 7 nucleotides matching TRBD1. The germline V gene has CDR1 SGHTS and CDR2 YDEGEE. The CDR3 consists of 14 residues. The ends lost 2 bases at V and 5 bases at J; junction bases unmatched: 6. For the CDR3, the DNA is TGTGCCAGCAGCTTAGGGGGCGCGGATACTGAAGCTTTCTTT. Encoded protein: CASSLGGADTEAFF.

This chain uses TRBV5-1 with TRBJ2-7, with 9 nucleotides matching TRBD2. CDR3 size: 14 residues. Germline trimming cut 4 bases from V and 3 bases from J; bases unmatched to any gene: 5. The germline V gene encodes CDR1 SGHRS and CDR2 YFSETQ. DNA of the CDR3: TGCGCCAGCAGCCCGCGGGGGGGCATCTACGAGCAGTACTTC. It translates to CASSPRGGIYEQYF.

V gene TRBV6-6 combines with J gene TRBJ1-3; TRBD1 is a possible D gene (5 bases). The V gene's germline CDR1 is MNHNY and CDR2 SVGAGI (reference sequence). V lost 11 bases and J 7 bases, leaving 18 bases between the germline ends. This CDR3 is 13 amino acids long. The CDR3 DNA reads TGTGCCTCCGGGGGGGATTTGTGGAACACCATATATTTT. Protein sequence: CASGGDLWNTIYF.

V usage is TRBV4-1 and J usage is TRBJ1-6, with no clear D. V was clipped by 0 bases and J by 8 bases, with 11 bases between them. This CDR3 region has 15 residues. Germline CDR1 is MGHRA and CDR2 is YSYEKL. The CDR3 loop is CASSQDPAGDSPLHF. CDR3 DNA: TGCGCCAGCAGCCAAGATCCGGCAGGCGATTCACCCCTCCACTTT.

The CDR3 protein is CAISESTRDSPEFF. In nucleotides, the CDR3 is TGTGCCATCAGTGAGTCGACTCGGGACTCACCCGAGTTCTTC. J is TRBJ2-1 and V is TRBV10-3; the D gene is possibly TRBD2 (6 bases). V lost 0 bases and J lost 14, with 17 bases in between. Looked up from germline, CDR1 is ENHRY and CDR2 is SYGVKD. This CDR3 is built from 14 residues.

V is TRBV28 and J is TRBJ2-1; maybe TRBD2 (6 bases). Trimming stripped 2 bases from V and 7 bases from J, with 9 bases between. Germline V gives CDR1 MDHEN, CDR2 SYDVKM. There are 13 residues in the CDR3. For the CDR3, the DNA is TGTGCCAGCAGTTTACGGGACTGGAATGAGCAGTTCTTC. This encodes CASSLRDWNEQFF. The entire variable domain, with the rest obtained from reference TRBV28 and TRBJ2-1, is as follows: DVKVTQSSRYLVKRTGEKVFLECVQDMDHENMFWYRQDPGLGLRLIYFSYDVKMKEKGDIPEGYSVSREKKERFSLILESASTNQTSMYLCASSLRDWNEQFFGPGTRLTVL.

The chain has TRBV15 and TRBJ2-7, with TRBD2 matching 11 bases. This CDR3 spans 18 amino acids. CDR1 LNHNV and CDR2 YYDKDF come from the germline V gene (reference sequence). After removal of 0 bases from V and 0 bases from J, the junction contained 7 bases not matched to a gene. The CDR3 nucleotides are TGTGCCACCAGCAGAGAACTAGCGGGGGCCTCTAGCTCCTACGAGCAGTACTTC. Its protein product is CATSRELAGASSSYEQYF.

This chain connects TRBV10-3 to TRBJ2-1; 7 nucleotides agree with TRBD1. Germline V gene lookup returns CDR1 ENHRY and CDR2 SYGVKD. The CDR3 is made up of 16 amino acids. J was trimmed by 4 bases and V by 4 bases; bases with no gene match: 10. The CDR3 coding sequence is TGTGCCATCAGTGGGACAGGCTCGAGGTCGTACAATGAGCAGTTCTTC. It translates to CAISGTGSRSYNEQFF.

The rearrangement uses TRBV11-2 and TRBJ2-1; D gene ambiguous. Germline V gene data show CDR1 as SGHAT and CDR2 as FQNNGV. This CDR3 has 13 amino acids. The germline V and J ends were trimmed by 3 bases and 9 bases, with 12 bases remaining between them. In DNA, the CDR3 is TGTGCCAGCAGCTTGCTTCTAGACACTGAGCAGTTCTTC. Protein sequence: CASSLLLDTEQFF.

The V call is TRBV11-3, the J call TRBJ2-7; possible D gene TRBD2, 6 bases. Germline V gene sequence: CDR1 SGHNT, CDR2 YENEEA. Trimming pared 1 base from V and 6 bases from J, leaving 19 bases between. This CDR3 contains 16 residues. The CDR3 nucleotides read TGTGCCAGCAGCTTAGGCCCCGGCGGGACTGCGGGCGAGCAGTACTTC. Its protein is CASSLGPGGTAGEQYF.

There are a few counts of this clone. The chain has TRBV7-9 and TRBJ1-1, with D maybe TRBD1 (5 bases). Trimming stripped 4 bases from V and 7 bases from J, with 7 bases between. The germline V gene has CDR1 SEHNR and CDR2 FQNEAQ (reference sequence). CDR3 length equals 11 residues. CDR3 amino acids: CASSWTREAFF. Here the CDR3 DNA reads TGTGCCAGCAGCTGGACACGTGAAGCTTTCTTT.

The chain combines TRBV7-9 with TRBJ2-1, with 9 bases identical to TRBD1. Germline values: CDR1 SEHNR, CDR2 FQNEAQ (reference sequence). The V segment lost 5 bases and the J segment 5 bases; nucleotides outside the gene matches: 13. CDR3 length: 17 amino acids. CDR3: CASSPKVGQGTNNEQFF. The CDR3 DNA reads as TGTGCCAGCAGCCCAAAAGTGGGACAGGGTACCAACAATGAGCAGTTCTTC.

This clone appeared once. The chain joins TRBV4-1 to TRBJ1-5; no clear D gene. Germline V CDR1 and CDR2: MGHRA, YSYEKL. Trimming left V 0 bases short and J 0 bases short, with 6 bases between. CDR3 length equals 15 residues. CDR3 in amino acids: CASSQDGYSNQPQHF. CDR3 DNA sequence: TGCGCCAGCAGCCAAGACGGGTATAGCAATCAGCCCCAGCATTTT.